Detailed here is one TCR beta chain. Its antigen is not known. Prior to sequencing, the ViraFEST assay stimulated PBMC with viral peptide pools, which expanded the antigen-specific CD4+ T cells. CD4+ T cell isolation took place after 10 days of culture. All vaccine recipients tested negative for nucleocapsid antibodies and had never contracted SARS-CoV-2 infection. These data belong to a study of vaccination effects on CD4 cells after COVID-19. Profiling relied on immunoSEQ multiplex PCR, and the TCRdb table lists in-frame clones only, not all of them. The sample holds over 25,000 clones, approximately 70% seen once. Germline CDR1 reads MNHEY; CDR2 reads SMNVEV (reference sequence). Trimming took off 0 bases at V and 3 bases at J, with 8 bases between the two ends. The CDR3 covers 14 residues.

This chain links TRBV27 with TRBJ1-1; the D is unclear. This clonotype was sampled from a human donor who received a COVID-19 vaccine. Sequencing was performed on CD4+ T cells from PBMCs cultured with HCoV-NL63 spike peptides, taken before COVID-19 vaccination. CDR3 DNA: TGTGCCAGCAGTTTATCGTGGGGAGACACTGAAGCTTTCTTT. Its translation: CASSLSWGDTEAFF.